This T cell receptor beta chain is drawn from a study of blood T cell repertoires in COVID-19 (dated by TCRdb to 2018 to 2020). Study-level background: Collaborator samples came from the United States, Italy and Spain and covered acute and convalescent phases of COVID-19. Deeply sampled blood TCRbeta repertoires from subjects exposed to, actively infected with, or recovered from COVID-19 were included in the dataset. Nearly every sample came with metadata listing a de-identified subject ID, COVID-19 status, age in years and sex. The repertoires were made available in a free public database intended to serve as a resource for research on the immune response to SARS-CoV-2. Where available, HLA class I and class II types were taken from metadata supplied by the sample provider and were not determined by assay-based typing. The material from the prospective study consisted of cDNA or gDNA derived from T cells, B-cell-depleted T cells, or PBMCs. The samples were drawn from two sources: the first 160 participants of the ongoing ImmuneRACE study, and 1,000 to 1,500 subjects contributed by 6 global collaborators.

At one collaborating source in Seattle, patients were enrolled during active infection and were followed longitudinally through the course of disease. The collaborating institutions used their own protocols to collect whole blood in K2EDTA tubes. Collaborator samples were shipped for TCRbeta analysis as frozen whole blood, isolated PBMCs, or DNA extracted from either sample type. Comments on this clone: Its antigen has not been determined. One base away there is no much larger clone; base qualities are not given.

Paper-wide results and their limitations: The amount of clinical and demographic metadata varied by source and participant and was provided uncurated.

TCRbeta CDR3 regions were amplified from genomic DNA using the immunoSEQ Assay, a bias-controlled multiplex PCR. Processing in the source paper ran as follows. The number of nucleated cells in each sample was estimated from the amplification of reference gene primers within the assay. To quantify the absolute abundance of each unique TCRbeta CDR3 rearrangement, sequence reads were collapsed and filtered. Productive Simpson clonality was computed per sample as the square root of Simpson's diversity index over productive rearrangements. TCRdb took this table from immuneACCESS and kept in-frame rearrangements with V and J called. Such tables lack part of the clones; where checked against another copy, unresolved V genes explain under half of the gap, and the rest is unexplained. V and J calls and clone size are copied from that table; D and trimming were computed from the DNA. The sample includes 60,000 to 75,000 clones, with about 90% observed a single time. The ten largest clones represent around 3.6% of the sample.

The CDR3, from cysteine to phenylalanine, totals 15 residues. The DNA shown is the 45-base CDR3, in frame from base 1. Via the germline V gene, CDR1 is SGHVS and CDR2 FQNEAQ. Germline trimming amounts to 5 bases on V and 6 bases on J, with 9 as the count of junction bases outside the gene matches. The chain is encoded by TRBV7-8 joined to TRBJ2-3, with 9 bases in between that match TRBD1. The receptor was isolated from a woman aged 45-65 years with COVID-19, enrolled during active disease. The sample taken for sequencing was peripheral blood. The DNA sequence is TGTGCCAGCAGCCGGGGCCGGACAGGGGCGGATACGCAGTATTTT. Its product reads: CASSRGRTGADTQYF.